The 23 T cell receptor beta chains reported below all come from one sample, sequenced in a study of cytomegalovirus exposure and HLA in healthy donors. This PCR relied on a set of 60 Vbeta primers and 13 Jbeta primers. The data were produced by immunoSEQ multiplex PCR, yet TCRdb's version contains in-frame clones alone and is incomplete. The sample consists of roughly 200,000 clones, about 78% of them appearing once. The sequencing input was PBMCs. These TCRs come from a woman in her 30s in good health and CMV-seronegative.

The table lists this clone with a few counts. This chain uses TRBV29-1 with TRBJ2-7; 7 bases line up with TRBD1. The CDR3 is 13 amino acids. From germline, CDR1 is SQVTM and CDR2 ANQGSEA. V dropped 6 bases and J dropped 2; count of bases not matched to a gene: 7. The CDR3: CSVLTGTTYEQYF. The CDR3 coding sequence is TGCAGCGTCCTGACAGGGACAACCTACGAGCAGTACTTC.

Of note for this clone: One junction end does not reproduce the germline sequence, and a read error may be involved. The chain has TRBV9 and TRBJ1-1; 8 bases agree with TRBD1. Germline CDR1 SGDLS, CDR2 YYNGEE. CDR3 length equals 15 residues. The DNA for the CDR3 is TGTGCCAGCAGCGCCGGACAGGGTTTATGGAGCGAAGCTTCCTTT. It translates to CASSAGQGLWSEASF.

V usage is TRBV5-1 and J usage is TRBJ2-5; 8 nucleotides agree with TRBD1. CDR3 size: 16 residues. Trimming removed 4 bases from V and 1 base from J; junction bases left unmatched: 9. CDR1 is SGHRS and CDR2 is YFSETQ in the germline V gene. CDR3 coding DNA: TGCGCCAGCAGCGCCCGGGACAGGCGGTTCCAAGAGACCCAGTACTTC. Protein product: CASSARDRRFQETQYF.

The chain joins TRBV10-2 to TRBJ1-2; a weak D match, TRBD1 (6 bases). V lost 8 bases, J lost 8 bases, and 12 bases lay in between. The CDR3 sequence is 11 residues long. Germline V gives CDR1 WSHSY, CDR2 SAAADI. CDR3 sequence reads: CASGQNVGYTF. The CDR3 nucleotides read TGCGCCAGCGGACAGAATGTAGGCTACACCTTC.

This sequence joins TRBV2 and TRBJ1-3; the D gene is possibly TRBD1 (5 bases). The CDR3 sequence is 16 residues long. V was clipped by 4 bases and J by 2 bases, with 15 bases between them. Germline CDR1 reads SNHLY; CDR2 reads FYNNEI. CDR3 in DNA: TGTGCCAGCAGTGCCCAGGGCCCTTCGGCTGGAAACACCATATATTTT. It translates to CASSAQGPSAGNTIYF.

The gene calls are TRBV7-9 and TRBJ1-1, with 8 bases identical to TRBD1. The J segment lost 7 bases and the V segment lost 5 bases, leaving 9 bases of the junction unmatched. This CDR3 is 14 amino acids long. Germline V gives CDR1 SEHNR, CDR2 FQNEAQ (reference sequence). The DNA for the CDR3 is TGTGCCAGCAGCGAGCAGGGGGCGCGCGATGAAGCTTTCTTT. This gives the protein CASSEQGARDEAFF.

On this clone itself: In the same sample, other DNA sequences code for this CDR3. The chain recombines TRBV7-9 with TRBJ1-4; D gene unclear. The CDR3 sequence is 13 residues long. The V end lost 0 bases, the J end lost 7 bases, and 6 bases lay between the germline ends. From germline, CDR1 is SEHNR and CDR2 FQNEAQ (reference sequence). CDR3 sequence: CASSLAGSEKLFF. Here the CDR3 DNA reads TGTGCCAGCAGCTTAGCGGGGAGTGAAAAACTGTTTTTT.

The V and J genes are TRBV30 and TRBJ2-5; possible D gene TRBD2, 6 bases. The J call may be faulty, since TRBJ2-7 better matches the DNA end. The CDR3 is 15 amino acids. Germline lookup yields CDR1 GTSNPN and CDR2 SVGIG (reference sequence). CDR3 protein: CAWSAPPGLSYEQYF. The CDR3 nucleotides are TGTGCCTGGAGTGCCCCGCCGGGACTTTCCTACGAGCAGTACTTC.

The J gene is TRBJ2-3, the V gene TRBV13; maybe TRBD2 (6 bases). The CDR3 spans 16 residues. The V gene's germline CDR1 is PRHDT and CDR2 FYEKMQ (reference sequence). V was pared by 7 bases and J by 3 bases, with 20 bases between. As DNA, the CDR3 is TGTGCCAGCACCCGAGGGACTGATAGAGTGACAGATACGCAGTATTTT. Its protein product is CASTRGTDRVTDTQYF. Full variable domain (missing parts from reference TRBV13 and TRBJ2-3): AAGVIQSPRHLIKEKRETATLKCYPIPRHDTVYWYQQGPGQDPQFLISFYEKMQSDKGSIPDRFSAQQFSDYHSELNMSSLELGDSALYFCASTRGTDRVTDTQYFGPGTRLTVL.

This clone was counted a single time. The chain employs TRBV7-8 and TRBJ1-4; possible D gene TRBD1, 6 bases. This CDR3 has 15 amino acids. Trimming took 7 bases from V and 9 from J, leaving 21 bases between them. Looked up from germline, CDR1 is SGHVS and CDR2 is FQNEAQ. The CDR3 DNA is TGTGCCAGCAAAGGGGGGGCAGGGGTGTTGAAAAAACTGTTTTTT. Translated, it gives CASKGGAGVLKKLFF.

The V call is TRBV5-1, the J call TRBJ2-7; D is possibly TRBD1 (6 bases). Germline V lookup: CDR1 SGHRS, CDR2 YFSETQ. This CDR3 spans 14 amino acids. V gave up 2 bases and J gave up 0 bases, with 9 bases separating them. CDR3 protein: CASSLQGPSYEQYF. In DNA form, the CDR3 reads TGCGCCAGCAGCTTACAGGGTCCCTCCTACGAGCAGTACTTC.

CDR3 nucleotide sequence: TGTGCCAGCAGTGTGATGGTAGCGGGAGCAGAGACCCAGTACTTC. Protein sequence: CASSVMVAGAETQYF. V and J are TRBV6-1 and TRBJ2-5; 9 nucleotides line up with TRBD2. Germline CDR1 MNHNS, CDR2 SASEGT. There are 15 residues in the CDR3. V trimming: 4 bases; J trimming: 4 bases; junction bases outside the gene matches: 7.

The gene calls are TRBV5-1 and TRBJ1-1; D is ambiguous. Germline loops: CDR1 SGHRS, CDR2 YFSETQ. This CDR3 is built from 15 residues. V was trimmed by 2 bases and J by 1 base, leaving 12 bases between them. The CDR3 is CASSFSTTGNTEAFF. The CDR3 DNA is TGCGCCAGCAGCTTTTCGACTACGGGGAACACTGAAGCTTTCTTT.

This chain connects TRBV5-4 to TRBJ2-3; D is unclear. CDR3 length: 15 amino acids. From germline, CDR1 is SGHNT and CDR2 YYREEE (reference sequence). Trimming shortened V by 4 bases and J by 1 base, and 13 bases separated the two germline ends. In DNA, the CDR3 is TGTGCCAGCAGCCTGGTCTTGGGCGGCACAGATACGCAGTATTTT. Its protein is CASSLVLGGTDTQYF.

This clone was recorded a few times. This chain links TRBV21-1 with TRBJ1-1; the table's D gene call, TRBD1, was not cross checked with the DNA. TRBV21-1 corresponds to a pseudogene. The CDR3 covers 15 residues. CDR3 coding DNA: TGTGCCAGCAGCAAATCTCACAGTGGAAAGACTGAAGCTTTCTTT. This translates into CASSKSHSGKTEAFF.

V gene TRBV7-9 combines with J gene TRBJ2-3, with 10 bases matching TRBD2. The CDR3 totals 16 residues. Germline V gives CDR1 SEHNR, CDR2 FQNEAQ (reference sequence). V lost 6 bases and J lost 0; bases outside the gene matches: 6. The CDR3 DNA sequence: TGTGCCAGCAGTGACAGACTAGCGGGCAGCACAGATACGCAGTATTTT. Translating it yields CASSDRLAGSTDTQYF.

For this clone: One end of the junction is discordant with germline, which a read error may explain. The V call is TRBV7-9, the J call TRBJ1-5; D call uncertain. There are 12 residues in the CDR3. Germline V gives CDR1 SEHNR, CDR2 FQNEAQ (reference sequence). CDR3 sequence (DNA): TGTTCCAGCAGCTCCTTCAATCAGCCCCAGCATTTT. Translation: CSSSSFNQPQHF. The full variable domain, in which reference TRBV7-9 and TRBJ1-5 provide the parts outside the CDR3, is DTGVSQNPRHKITKRGQNVTFRCDPISEHNRLYWYRQTLGQGPEFLTYFQNEAQLEKSRLLSDRFSAERPKGSFSTLEIQRTEQGDSAMYLCSSSSFNQPQHFGDGTRLSIL.

The chain uses TRBV19 and TRBJ2-1; a possible D gene is TRBD2 (7 bases). Per the germline V gene, CDR1 is LNHDA and CDR2 is SQIVND (reference sequence). V lost 11 bases and J lost 9, with 29 bases in between. This CDR3 is built from 16 residues. The CDR3 protein is CAYSGGGGFPNGEQFF. The CDR3 DNA reads as TGTGCCTACTCTGGGGGAGGGGGATTCCCGAATGGTGAGCAGTTCTTC.

The V call is TRBV6-5, the J call TRBJ1-6; a weak D match, TRBD1 (5 bases). CDR3 size: 14 residues. Germline V gene data show CDR1 as MNHEY and CDR2 as SVGAGI. The germline V and J ends were trimmed by 7 bases and 6 bases, with 13 bases remaining between them. The DNA for the CDR3 is TGTGCCAGCACCAGGGCAAGGCTTAATTCACCCCTCCACTTT. It specifies CASTRARLNSPLHF.

As regards this clone: One end of the junction fails to match germline, which may point to a read error. This chain uses TRBV5-1 with TRBJ2-6; D is possibly TRBD1 (6 bases). The germline gives CDR1 SGHRS, CDR2 YFSETQ. The CDR3 runs to 19 residues. The CDR3 loop is CASSWGLWQLRLGANVLPF. The CDR3 nucleotides are TGCGCCAGCAGCTGGGGGCTGTGGCAGCTGCGGCTAGGGGCCAACGTCCTGCCTTTC.

As DNA, the CDR3 is TGTGCCAGCAGCTTAGTAGTTGTATCGGCAGGCTTAGGGGAGCTGTTTTTT. It specifies CASSLVVVSAGLGELFF. The chain is built from TRBV7-2 and TRBJ2-2; no reliable D call. Trimming stripped 1 base from V and 8 bases from J, with 20 bases between. CDR1 SGHTA and CDR2 FQGNSA come from the germline V gene. This CDR3 is 17 amino acids long. The entire variable domain, with the rest obtained from reference TRBV7-2 and TRBJ2-2, is as follows: GAGVSQSPSNKVTEKGKDVELRCDPISGHTALYWYRQSLGQGLEFLIYFQGNSAPDKSGLPSDRFSAERTGGSVSTLTIQRTQQEDSAVYLCASSLVVVSAGLGELFFGEGSRLTVL.

The V gene is TRBV18, the J gene TRBJ2-1; TRBD2 matches at 7 bases. This CDR3 spans 15 amino acids. V gave up 2 bases and J gave up 2 bases; unmatched junction bases: 3. Germline loops: CDR1 KGHSH, CDR2 LQKENI. This CDR3 is CASSPMGGTYNEQFF. The CDR3 region has the DNA TGTGCCAGCTCACCAATGGGGGGGACCTACAATGAGCAGTTCTTC.

This chain links TRBV5-1 with TRBJ2-1; 15 bases are shared with TRBD2. This CDR3 comprises 20 residues. The germline V gene encodes CDR1 SGHRS and CDR2 YFSETQ. V shed 4 bases and J 2 bases; nucleotides not matched to a gene: 13. CDR3 region: CASSPDLGLAGGPAYNEQFF. CDR3 coding DNA: TGCGCCAGCAGCCCGGACTTAGGACTAGCGGGAGGGCCGGCCTACAATGAGCAGTTCTTC.